This T cell receptor beta chain was recovered during a study of T cell clonotyping in hematopoietic cell transplantation. Whole-study findings and limits: No sorting was done, leaving CD4 and CD8 contributions mixed. Recipient TCR diversity dropped after transplant; expanded clonotypes rose from day 30 to 180.

Recipient blood drawn about 28 days pretransplant and days 30, 100, 180 after. The CDR3 totals 15 residues. The V gene lost 0 bases and the J gene lost 9 bases, with 12 bases spanning the gap. In germline, CDR1 is LGHNA, CDR2 YNFKEQ. Generated by immunoSEQ multiplex PCR, the TCRdb table keeps only in-frame clones and is missing some. The sample has several thousand clones, roughly nine tenths seen once. In regard to this clone: As yet, its antigen is unknown.

The chain is built from TRBV4-2 and TRBJ1-6; D not certain. This clonotype was sampled from a male patient between 35 and 55 years old who had an allogeneic stem cell transplant from an unrelated donor, so the T cells may come from the graft donor. Some clones in this sample may be carry-over from other donors' samples. This sample comprised peripheral blood mononuclear cells, obtained 100 days after allogeneic stem cell transplant. For the CDR3, the DNA is TGTGCCAGCAGCCAAGAATCTTTTTCGGGTTCACCCCTCCACTTT. This translates into CASSQESFSGSPLHF.